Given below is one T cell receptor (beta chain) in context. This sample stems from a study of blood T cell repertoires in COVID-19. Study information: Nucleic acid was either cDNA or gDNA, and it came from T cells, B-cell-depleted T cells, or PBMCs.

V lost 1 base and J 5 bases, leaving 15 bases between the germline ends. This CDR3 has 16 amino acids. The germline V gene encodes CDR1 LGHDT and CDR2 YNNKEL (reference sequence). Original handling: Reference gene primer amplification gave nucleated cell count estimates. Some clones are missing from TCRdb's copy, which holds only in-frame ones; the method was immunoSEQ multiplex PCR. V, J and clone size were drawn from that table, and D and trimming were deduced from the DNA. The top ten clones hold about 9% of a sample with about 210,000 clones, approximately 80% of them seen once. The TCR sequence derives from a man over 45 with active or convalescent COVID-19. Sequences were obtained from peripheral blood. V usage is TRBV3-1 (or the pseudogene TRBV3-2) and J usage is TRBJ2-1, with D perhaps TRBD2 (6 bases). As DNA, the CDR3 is TGTGCCAGCAGCCAAGGATTAGCGGACACCCACAATGAGCAGTTCTTC. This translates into CASSQGLADTHNEQFF.